Shown below are 10 T cell receptor beta chains from a single sample sequenced in a study of blood T cells in healthy people across ages. Using a J-beta primer mix together with a sample-barcoded 5' primer, a second PCR was run for about 6 to 12 cycles. TCRdb itself ran the 5' RACE reads through MiXCR, one entry per CDR3 protein. The repertoire holds around 620,000 distinct CDR3 sequences, with approximately 25% as singletons. Specimen: blood. The receptors stem from a woman in her 70s in good health.

The chain carries TRBV3-1 and TRBJ2-1, with 10 bases lining up with TRBD2. Germline loops: CDR1 LGHDT, CDR2 YNNKEL (reference sequence). The V gene end was trimmed by 4 bases and the J gene end by 7 bases; junction bases not matched to a gene: 10. The CDR3 sequence is 16 residues long. CDR3 in DNA: TGTGCCAGCAGCCCTAGGAGCGGGGGGGCCGGAAATGAGCAGTTCTTC. Amino acids: CASSPRSGGAGNEQFF.

This clonotype appeared once. The chain carries TRBV2 and TRBJ2-1; 7 positions match TRBD2. Germline V gene data show CDR1 as SNHLY and CDR2 as FYNNEI. This CDR3 is 13 amino acids long. J lost 5 bases, V lost 7 bases, and 5 bases had no gene match. CDR3 sequence: CASKAGANNEQFF. CDR3 coding DNA: TGTGCCAGCAAGGCGGGAGCGAACAATGAGCAGTTCTTC.

The CDR3 DNA reads TGCGCCAGCAGCCCTACAGGGGAGCTCACTGAAGCTTTCTTT. Translating gives CASSPTGELTEAFF. V and J are TRBV5-1 and TRBJ1-1, with 7 nucleotides matching TRBD1. The CDR3 is made up of 14 amino acids. The germline gives CDR1 SGHRS, CDR2 YFSETQ. The ends lost 4 bases at V and 4 bases at J; junction bases unmatched: 7.

This clonotype turned up a few times. CDR3 sequence: CASSYLARGVQRETQYF. Written as DNA, the CDR3 is TGTGCCAGCAGTTACCTGGCGAGAGGGGTCCAGAGGGAGACCCAGTACTTC. The gene calls are TRBV6-5 and TRBJ2-5, with D perhaps given as TRBD1 or TRBD2 (5 bases each). The germline V and J ends were trimmed by 2 bases and 5 bases, with 21 bases remaining between them. The CDR3 loop spans 17 amino acids. Germline CDR1 is MNHEY and CDR2 is SVGAGI.

The chain uses TRBV19 and TRBJ2-4, with a possible D match to TRBD1 (5 bases). Trimming pared 4 bases from V and 2 bases from J, leaving 12 bases between. The germline gives CDR1 LNHDA, CDR2 SQIVND (reference sequence). CDR3 length: 15 residues. CDR3 region: CASSTRGSTKNIQYF. The CDR3 nucleotides are TGTGCCAGTAGTACAAGGGGCTCGACCAAAAACATTCAGTACTTC.

This clonotype turned up a few times. The V call is TRBV20-1, the J call TRBJ1-1, with D possibly being TRBD1 (6 bases). Deletions cut 2 bases from V and 0 bases from J, with 16 bases between. From germline, CDR1 is DFQATT and CDR2 SNEGSKA (reference sequence). This CDR3 is built from 16 residues. The chain's CDR3 is CSARRTGHIMNTEAFF. The CDR3 DNA is TGCAGTGCTAGACGGACGGGACACATCATGAACACTGAAGCTTTCTTT.

A remark on this clonotype: One end of the junction fails to match germline, which may point to a read error. The rearrangement links TRBV4-1 to TRBJ1-6; TRBD1 is a possible D gene (5 bases). CDR3 length: 16 residues. Germline loops: CDR1 MGHRA, CDR2 YSYEKL. The CDR3 DNA follows: TGTGCCAGCAGCCAAGATGGGACGGCGTTATTGACACCCCTCCACTTT. Residues: CASSQDGTALLTPLHF.

There are many counts of this clonotype. This chain's CDR3 is CASSRESYGYTF. CDR3 coding DNA: TGTGCCAGCAGTCGAGAGAGCTATGGCTACACCTTC. The chain couples TRBV6-2 or TRBV6-3 to TRBJ1-2, with no clear D. Germline loops: CDR1 MNHEY, CDR2 SVGEGT. The CDR3 has 12 residues. V gave up 5 bases and J gave up 4 bases, with 8 bases separating them.

This clonotype was observed at least ten times. The gene calls are TRBV20-1 and TRBJ1-2, with a tentative D call TRBD1 (6 bases). Germline V CDR1 and CDR2: DFQATT, SNEGSKA (reference sequence). V lost 3 bases to trimming and J lost 4 bases, with 18 bases between them. The CDR3 totals 15 residues. In DNA form, the CDR3 reads TGCAGTGCTAGGGACCGGGACATTGGCCTCTATGGCTACACCTTC. Translation: CSARDRDIGLYGYTF.

This clonotype was seen more than once but under ten times. This chain joins TRBV30 and TRBJ1-4; D gene ambiguous. V lost 4 bases and J lost 4, with 16 bases in between. This CDR3 comprises 15 residues. Germline-derived CDR1 and CDR2 are GTSNPN and SVGIG (reference sequence). The CDR3 loop is CAWKAWSGLNEKLFF. The CDR3 bases are TGTGCCTGGAAGGCCTGGTCAGGCCTTAATGAAAAACTGTTTTTT.